This T cell receptor (beta chain) derives from a study of beta chain features in type 1 diabetes. On the study more broadly: Age, gender and cell yields were alike across patients and healthy donors.

The sample holds a few counts of this clone. What it binds is not known. The CDR3 sequence is 16 residues long. V was clipped by 0 bases and J by 8 bases; unmatched bases: 8. Per germline, CDR1 LNHNV and CDR2 YYDKDF (reference sequence). All of the isolated RNA was reverse transcribed, so expressed TCRB transcripts were sequenced. Sequencing was performed with immunoSEQ multiplex PCR; in TCRdb, only in-frame clones are kept and a portion is missing. The sample holds under 300,000 clones, roughly 11% seen once. Notes on the study in general: The study found moderately but significantly shorter TCRB CDR3s in all four CD4+ subsets of Type 1 diabetes patients. Patients' naive, central memory and Treg TCRB repertoires seemed closer to one another than those of healthy donors. For type 1 diabetes patients, VDJ junctions showed fewer insertions and more deletions.

The source is a man aged 25-45 years with type 1 diabetes. J is TRBJ2-1 and V is TRBV15, with 9 bases aligning to TRBD1. The sequencing input was naive CD4+ T cells from blood. CDR3 protein: CATSRELGTGPYEQFF. In DNA form, the CDR3 reads TGTGCCACCAGCAGAGAACTCGGGACAGGGCCCTATGAGCAGTTCTTC.